This T cell receptor (beta chain) was sequenced during a study of blood T cell repertoires in COVID-19. Study-wide background: The analysed material was cDNA or gDNA that came from T cells, B-cell-depleted T cells, or PBMCs.

The assay was immunoSEQ multiplex PCR, and TCRdb's table has in-frame clones only and misses some. In the table there are 300,000 to 450,000 clones, around 87% of which are singletons. Trimming left V 1 base short and J 5 bases short, with 7 bases between. Germline lookup yields CDR1 SGHRS and CDR2 YFSETQ. This CDR3 has 14 amino acids. V usage is TRBV5-1 and J usage is TRBJ1-6, with no clear D. The sample taken for sequencing was peripheral blood. The TCR comes from a woman aged 25 to 39 with COVID-19, enrolled during active disease. CDR3 DNA sequence: TGCGCCAGCAGCTTGAACCCGGATAATTCACCCCTCCACTTT. It codes for CASSLNPDNSPLHF.